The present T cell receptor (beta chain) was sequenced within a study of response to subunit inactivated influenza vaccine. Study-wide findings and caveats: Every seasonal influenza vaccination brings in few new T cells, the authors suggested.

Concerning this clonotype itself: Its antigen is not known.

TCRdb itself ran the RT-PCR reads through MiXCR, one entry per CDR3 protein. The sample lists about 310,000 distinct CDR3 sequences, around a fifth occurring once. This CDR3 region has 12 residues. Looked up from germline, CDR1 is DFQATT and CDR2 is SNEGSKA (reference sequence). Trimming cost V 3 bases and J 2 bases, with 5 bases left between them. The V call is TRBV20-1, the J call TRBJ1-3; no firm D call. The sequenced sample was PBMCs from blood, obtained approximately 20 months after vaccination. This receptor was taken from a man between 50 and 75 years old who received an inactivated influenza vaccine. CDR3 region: CSASSTGNTIYF. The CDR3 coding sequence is TGCAGTGCTAGCAGTACTGGAAACACCATATATTTT.